This T cell receptor (beta chain) stems from a study of blood T cell repertoires in COVID-19. Across the whole study: The cDNA or gDNA used as material had been derived from T cells, B-cell-depleted T cells, or PBMCs.

Libraries were prepared by immunoSEQ multiplex PCR; TCRdb keeps only in-frame clonotypes and omits some of them. Of fewer than 110,000 clones listed, about 90% are singletons. Germline V CDR1 and CDR2: MNHEY, SMNVEV (reference sequence). This CDR3 has 13 residues. V was clipped by 6 bases and J by 7 bases, with 15 bases between them. This chain uses TRBV27 with TRBJ2-5, with D possibly TRBD1 on 6 matching bases. Sequencing input: peripheral blood. The receptor was isolated from a woman in her sixties or seventies with acute or convalescent COVID-19. The CDR3 region has the DNA TGTGCCAGCAGCCCAGCCCTAGGGGGGACCCAGTACTTC. Translation: CASSPALGGTQYF.